What follows are 15 T cell receptor beta chains derived from one specimen sequenced in a study of blood T cell repertoires in COVID-19. Data came from immunoSEQ multiplex PCR; TCRdb stores just in-frame clones and leaves some out. The sample has some 210,000 clones, 92% seen once. The sequenced sample was peripheral blood. The receptors were sampled from a man between 25 and 39 years old with acute or convalescent COVID-19.

The CDR3 region has the DNA TGTGCCAGCAGTTCCGCAGGGGGTTACCAGCCCCAGCATTTT. Translating gives CASSSAGGYQPQHF. V and J are TRBV28 and TRBJ1-5; TRBD1 matches at 7 bases. This CDR3 has 14 amino acids. V was pared by 4 bases and J by 7 bases, with 7 bases of the junction left unmatched. From germline, CDR1 is MDHEN and CDR2 SYDVKM.

V usage is TRBV18 and J usage is TRBJ1-5, with TRBD1 matching 8 bases. The germline V gene has CDR1 KGHSH and CDR2 LQKENI. The CDR3 consists of 16 residues. With 5 bases clipped from V and 7 bases from J, the junction kept 13 bases outside the gene matches. In nucleotides, the CDR3 is TGTGCCAGCTCAACCGCAGGGGGCCTCGCGGAGCAGCCCCAGCATTTT. Its translation is CASSTAGGLAEQPQHF.

The chain uses TRBV21-1 and TRBJ2-1; the tabulated D call, TRBD2, remains unverified against the DNA. TRBV21-1 is listed as a pseudogene. The CDR3 consists of 14 residues. The CDR3 loop is CAPKERDQCNEQFF. For the CDR3, the DNA is TGTGCCCCCAAAGAGCGGGACCAATGCAATGAGCAGTTCTTC.

This chain uses TRBV18 with TRBJ2-6, with no clear D. The CDR3 loop spans 15 amino acids. Trimming shortened V by 4 bases and J by 4 bases, and 11 bases separated the two germline ends. Germline CDR1 and CDR2: KGHSH and LQKENI. CDR3 residues: CASSRAETGANVLTF. Here the CDR3 DNA reads TGTGCCAGCTCACGGGCAGAGACGGGGGCCAACGTCCTGACTTTC.

This rearrangement joins TRBV30 to TRBJ1-1; unclear D gene. The V end lost 4 bases, the J end lost 4 bases, and 13 bases lay between the germline ends. This CDR3 comprises 13 residues. Germline CDR1 is GTSNPN and CDR2 is SVGIG (reference sequence). As DNA, the CDR3 is TGTGCCTGGATTAAGTCCCCGGGCACTGAAGCTTTCTTT. Translated, it gives CAWIKSPGTEAFF.

V gene TRBV28 combines with J gene TRBJ1-5; tentatively, D is TRBD1 (5 bases). The V gene lost 2 bases and the J gene lost 9 bases, with 14 bases spanning the gap. Germline CDR1 and CDR2: MDHEN and SYDVKM. This CDR3 is built from 14 residues. The CDR3 sequence is CASSLTGPQGPQHF. Here the CDR3 DNA reads TGTGCCAGCAGTTTAACTGGTCCCCAGGGGCCCCAGCATTTT.

The chain uses TRBV11-1 and TRBJ2-3, with a weak D call TRBD1 (6 bases). Germline V gives CDR1 SGHAT, CDR2 FQDESV (reference sequence). Trimming removed 1 base at V and 3 bases at J, with 14 bases between. This CDR3 has 16 residues. The CDR3 coding sequence is TGTGCCAGCAGCTTAGGAGGTCTAGGGGGTACAGATACGCAGTATTTT. Amino acid sequence: CASSLGGLGGTDTQYF.

The J gene is TRBJ1-2, the V gene TRBV6-5; TRBD1 matches 8 bases. In germline, CDR1 is MNHEY, CDR2 SVGAGI. Trimming removed 4 bases from V and 3 bases from J; junction bases left unmatched: 10. The CDR3 covers 16 residues. In DNA form, the CDR3 reads TGTGCCAGCAGTTCCGCCCGGGCAGGGGGCTACTATGGCTACACCTTC. This encodes CASSSARAGGYYGYTF.

This rearrangement joins TRBV9 to TRBJ2-1, with 10 bases fitting TRBD2. The CDR3 is 16 amino acids. Germline V CDR1 and CDR2: SGDLS, YYNGEE. Losses at the gene ends were 3 bases for V and 9 bases for J; bases not matched to a gene: 12. The CDR3 sequence is CASSASISGGKSEQFF. Here the CDR3 DNA reads TGTGCCAGCAGCGCTAGCATTAGCGGGGGGAAAAGTGAGCAGTTCTTC. Combining the CDR3 with reference TRBV9 and TRBJ2-1 gives the whole variable domain DSGVTQTPKHLITATGQRVTLRCSPRSGDLSVYWYQQSLDQGLQFLIQYYNGEERAKGNILERFSAQQFPDLHSELNLSSLELGDSALYFCASSASISGGKSEQFFGPGTRLTVL.

V usage is TRBV10-1 and J usage is TRBJ1-1; no reliable D call. CDR1 and CDR2 from the germline V gene are WNHNN and SYGVQD (reference sequence). The CDR3 length is 14 residues. Trimming pared 3 bases from V and 0 bases from J, leaving 8 bases between. CDR3 residues: CASSEGGMNTEAFF. DNA for the CDR3: TGCGCCAGCAGTGAAGGCGGGATGAACACTGAAGCTTTCTTT.

This clone has more than one count but fewer than ten. The chain carries TRBV9 and TRBJ2-2; 7 positions agree with TRBD1. CDR1 SGDLS and CDR2 YYNGEE come from the germline V gene. This CDR3 is built from 15 residues. V lost 3 bases to trimming and J lost 6 bases; unmatched junction nucleotides: 8. This chain's CDR3 is CASSASTGSAGELFF. CDR3 DNA: TGTGCCAGCAGCGCCTCGACAGGGTCCGCCGGGGAGCTGTTTTTT. Together with reference TRBV9 and TRBJ2-2, the CDR3 gives the full variable domain: DSGVTQTPKHLITATGQRVTLRCSPRSGDLSVYWYQQSLDQGLQFLIQYYNGEERAKGNILERFSAQQFPDLHSELNLSSLELGDSALYFCASSASTGSAGELFFGEGSRLTVL.

The chain uses TRBV7-9 and TRBJ2-7, with TRBD1 matching over 9 bases. Germline CDR1 SEHNR, CDR2 FQNEAQ (reference sequence). Trimming removed 6 bases from V and 4 bases from J; junction bases left unmatched: 10. CDR3 size: 15 residues. The CDR3, as DNA: TGTGCCAGCAGTCCCGCCGGGACAGGGCGATACGAGCAGTACTTC. Translation gives CASSPAGTGRYEQYF.

V and J are TRBV28 and TRBJ1-6; D might be TRBD1 (5 bases). This CDR3 is 17 amino acids long. The germline V gene encodes CDR1 MDHEN and CDR2 SYDVKM. Trimming left V 7 bases short and J 6 bases short, with 22 bases between. CDR3 bases: TGTGCCAGCATAACACCGGGACTTGGGTCGTCTAATTCACCCCTCCACTTT. It specifies CASITPGLGSSNSPLHF.

Concerning this clone itself: The sample holds other DNA sequences that translate to the same CDR3. The rearrangement links TRBV6-5 to TRBJ1-3; TRBD1 aligns across 7 bases. The trim removed 6 bases at V and 4 bases at J, leaving 3 bases unmatched. Germline loops: CDR1 MNHEY, CDR2 SVGAGI. CDR3 size: 13 residues. Here the CDR3 DNA reads TGTGCCAGCAGCCGGGACAGCGGAAACACCATATATTTT. Protein: CASSRDSGNTIYF.

CDR3 protein: CASSASGTGGQRQPQHF. DNA for the CDR3: TGTGCCAGTAGTGCCTCCGGGACAGGGGGCCAGCGACAGCCCCAGCATTTT. This chain links TRBV19 with TRBJ1-5, with 12 bases identical to TRBD1. Germline CDR1 is LNHDA and CDR2 is SQIVND (reference sequence). The CDR3 runs to 17 residues. J was trimmed by 7 bases and V by 5 bases; bases with no gene match: 12. Drawing the rest from reference TRBV19 and TRBJ1-5, the complete variable domain is DGGITQSPKYLFRKEGQNVTLSCEQNLNHDAMYWYRQDPGQGLRLIYYSQIVNDFQKGDIAEGYSVSREKKESFPLTVTSAQKNPTAFYLCASSASGTGGQRQPQHFGDGTRLSIL.